These 21 T cell receptor beta chains share one sample of origin, sequenced in a study of CD8 T cells in Susac syndrome. RNA totalling roughly 0.45 to 1 ug underwent reverse transcription with random hexamers. TCRdb called the immunoSEQ multiplex PCR reads again in MiXCR, with one record for every CDR3 protein. The sample has around 46,000 distinct CDR3 sequences, 80% to 95% seen once. Sequencing was performed on CD8+ T cells from PBMCs. The receptor source for this set is a human donor in good health.

The rearrangement joins TRBV13 to TRBJ2-2, with D unclear. Germline values: CDR1 PRHDT, CDR2 FYEKMQ (reference sequence). This CDR3 region has 16 residues. The V gene lost 7 bases and the J gene lost 0 bases, with 15 bases spanning the gap. In DNA form, the CDR3 reads TGTGCCAGCACCATTGACCTCGAAACGAACACCGGGGAGCTGTTTTTT. It is translated as CASTIDLETNTGELFF. Full variable domain (missing parts from reference TRBV13 and TRBJ2-2): AAGVIQSPRHLIKEKRETATLKCYPIPRHDTVYWYQQGPGQDPQFLISFYEKMQSDKGSIPDRFSAQQFSDYHSELNMSSLELGDSALYFCASTIDLETNTGELFFGEGSRLTVL.

The chain combines TRBV3-1 with TRBJ1-1, with D possibly matching TRBD1 (5 bases). The CDR3 totals 14 residues. Trimming removed 7 bases at V and 5 bases at J, with 17 bases between. The germline CDR1 and CDR2 sequences are LGHDT and YNNKEL (reference sequence). CDR3 region: CASNRRGQWTEAFF. The DNA for the CDR3 is TGTGCCAGCAATCGAAGGGGTCAGTGGACTGAAGCTTTCTTT.

The chain carries TRBV28 and TRBJ2-5; 10 nucleotides align to TRBD1. V trimming: 10 bases; J trimming: 4 bases; junction bases outside the gene matches: 18. Germline V gene lookup returns CDR1 MDHEN and CDR2 SYDVKM. There are 17 residues in the CDR3. CDR3 region: CATSAGTGAAGRETQYF. In nucleotides, the CDR3 is TGTGCCACCTCCGCCGGGACAGGGGCCGCAGGTAGAGAGACCCAGTACTTC.

The chain employs TRBV27 and TRBJ1-5, with 11 nucleotides matching TRBD1. With 6 bases clipped from V and 7 bases from J, the junction kept 8 bases outside the gene matches. Germline V CDR1 and CDR2: MNHEY, SMNVEV (reference sequence). There are 15 residues in the CDR3. The CDR3 DNA sequence: TGTGCCAGCAGCCTCGGGACAGGGGGACGGCAGCCCCAGCATTTT. Protein product: CASSLGTGGRQPQHF.

The rearrangement links TRBV20-1 to TRBJ1-1; no reliable D call. Germline CDR1 is DFQATT and CDR2 is SNEGSKA (reference sequence). Trimming removed 6 bases from V and 0 bases from J, with 5 bases in between. The CDR3 is 11 residues long. The CDR3 is CSARVNTEAFF. The DNA for the CDR3 is TGCAGTGCCCGAGTGAACACTGAAGCTTTCTTT.

The genes are TRBV7-9 and TRBJ2-1; D uncertain. Trimming pared 2 bases from V and 0 bases from J, leaving 14 bases between. The CDR3 sequence is 17 residues long. The V gene's germline CDR1 is SEHNR and CDR2 FQNEAQ (reference sequence). The CDR3 spells CASSLLLGLDSYNEQFF. CDR3 DNA sequence: TGTGCCAGCAGCTTACTACTTGGTCTAGACTCCTACAATGAGCAGTTCTTC.

This chain uses TRBV6-1 with TRBJ1-1; 7 nucleotides align to TRBD1. Trimming took 4 bases from V and 0 from J; bases not matched to a gene: 2. The CDR3 length is 14 residues. Germline values: CDR1 MNHNS, CDR2 SASEGT. CDR3 protein: CASSGTGMNTEAFF. The CDR3 nucleotides are TGTGCCAGCAGTGGGACAGGCATGAACACTGAAGCTTTCTTT.

V is TRBV2 and J is TRBJ1-1; 9 bases are a match to TRBD1. J lost 3 bases, V lost 6 bases, and 11 bases had no gene match. The germline V gene has CDR1 SNHLY and CDR2 FYNNEI. The CDR3 is 16 amino acids. This chain's CDR3 is CASRGDRALGDTEAFF. The DNA for the CDR3 is TGTGCCAGCAGGGGGGACAGGGCGCTTGGGGACACTGAAGCTTTCTTT.

V and J are TRBV3-1 and TRBJ1-1, with D possibly TRBD1 on 5 matching bases. This CDR3 has 13 residues. Trimming shortened V by 4 bases and J by 10 bases, and 16 bases separated the two germline ends. CDR1 and CDR2 from the germline V gene are LGHDT and YNNKEL (reference sequence). CDR3 nucleotide sequence: TGTGCCAGCAGCCCAAAATCTTCCACAGGAGCTTTCTTT. Translated: CASSPKSSTGAFF.

V and J are TRBV20-1 and TRBJ1-2; the D gene is possibly TRBD1 (5 bases). V lost 6 bases to trimming and J lost 7 bases, with 18 bases between them. The CDR3 contains 13 residues. CDR1 DFQATT and CDR2 SNEGSKA come from the germline V gene (reference sequence). The CDR3 sequence: CSAGPRDRSGYTF. The CDR3 coding sequence is TGCAGTGCGGGCCCTCGGGACCGCAGTGGCTACACCTTC.

The chain is built from TRBV5-1 and TRBJ2-7; 10 bases are a match to TRBD2. The length of the CDR3 is 17 residues. The germline gives CDR1 SGHRS, CDR2 YFSETQ. V lost 3 bases and J lost 0; bases outside the gene matches: 9. As DNA, the CDR3 is TGCGCCAGCAGCTCGAGACTAGCGGGCCGAAGCTCCTACGAGCAGTACTTC. Translating gives CASSSRLAGRSSYEQYF.

The V gene is TRBV7-9, the J gene TRBJ1-1; a weak D match, TRBD1 (5 bases). V dropped 5 bases and J dropped 0 bases, with 19 bases sitting between them. Germline V gives CDR1 SEHNR, CDR2 FQNEAQ (reference sequence). The CDR3 is made up of 17 amino acids. CDR3 nucleotide sequence: TGTGCCAGCAGCCCCCCGGATGGGGGTTGGGTGAACACTGAAGCTTTCTTT. This translates into CASSPPDGGWVNTEAFF.

The chain uses TRBV20-1 and TRBJ2-7; 12 bases map to TRBD2. This CDR3 is built from 13 residues. Germline lookup yields CDR1 DFQATT and CDR2 SNEGSKA (reference sequence). The ends lost 4 bases at V and 2 bases at J; junction bases unmatched: 0. CDR3 DNA sequence: TGCAGTGCTACTAGCGGGAGGGCCTACGAGCAGTACTTC. It translates to CSATSGRAYEQYF.

V is TRBV7-9 and J is TRBJ1-1; TRBD1 matches 10 bases. V shed 5 bases and J 0 bases; nucleotides not matched to a gene: 6. There are 16 residues in the CDR3. Germline V lookup: CDR1 SEHNR, CDR2 FQNEAQ (reference sequence). The CDR3 region is CASSPGTGAMNTEAFF. The CDR3 DNA follows: TGTGCCAGCAGCCCCGGGACAGGGGCGATGAACACTGAAGCTTTCTTT.

The chain combines TRBV29-1 with TRBJ1-1, with 12 nucleotides matching TRBD1. J gave up 0 bases and V 6 bases, and 8 bases lay outside the gene matches. There are 16 residues in the CDR3. Germline V gene lookup returns CDR1 SQVTM and CDR2 ANQGSEA. In DNA form, the CDR3 reads TGCAGCGTGGCCGGGACAGGGGGCCCGATGAACACTGAAGCTTTCTTT. It encodes CSVAGTGGPMNTEAFF.

The chain carries TRBV29-1 and TRBJ2-5; 10 bases are shared with TRBD1. V was pared by 7 bases and J by 9 bases, with 17 bases of the junction left unmatched. Germline loops: CDR1 SQVTM, CDR2 ANQGSEA. The CDR3 is made up of 15 amino acids. The CDR3 region is CSAYYRDRGRMAQYF. CDR3 coding DNA: TGCAGCGCGTACTACCGGGACAGGGGAAGAATGGCCCAGTACTTC.

This rearrangement joins TRBV7-2 to TRBJ1-2, with TRBD1 matching 8 bases. Trimming at V came to 5 bases and at J to 0 bases, leaving 5 bases not matched to a gene. Germline CDR1 reads SGHTA; CDR2 reads FQGNSA. The CDR3 consists of 15 residues. The CDR3 coding sequence is TGTGCCAGCAGCAAGGACAGGGCCCCTAACTATGGCTACACCTTC. Translated, it gives CASSKDRAPNYGYTF.

V usage is TRBV7-6 and J usage is TRBJ2-1; 9 bases align to TRBD2. J gave up 6 bases and V 4 bases, and 4 bases lay outside the gene matches. There are 14 residues in the CDR3. Per germline, CDR1 SGHVS and CDR2 FNYEAQ. The CDR3 sequence is CASSSAGGSNEQFF. The CDR3 region has the DNA TGTGCCAGCAGCTCAGCGGGAGGTAGCAATGAGCAGTTCTTC. The full variable domain, completed using reference TRBV7-6 and TRBJ2-1, is GAGVSQSPRYKVTKRGQDVALRCDPISGHVSLYWYRQALGQGPEFLTYFNYEAQQDKSGLPNDRFSAERPEGSISTLTIQRTEQRDSAMYRCASSSAGGSNEQFFGPGTRLTVL.

The CDR3 nucleotides read TGCAGCGCCGATGAGCGGTCGAACTACAATGAGCAGTTCTTC. It translates to CSADERSNYNEQFF. The genes are TRBV29-1 and TRBJ2-1; D is possibly TRBD2 (5 bases). The germline CDR1 and CDR2 sequences are SQVTM and ANQGSEA. The CDR3 is 14 amino acids. With 7 bases removed from V and 3 bases from J, the gap between germline ends came to 16 bases.

V gene TRBV7-6 combines with J gene TRBJ2-2, with 13 bases identical to TRBD2. J lost 2 bases, V lost 5 bases, and 5 bases had no gene match. CDR3 size: 17 residues. Per germline, CDR1 SGHVS and CDR2 FNYEAQ. As DNA, the CDR3 is TGTGCCAGCAGCCCAGGACTAGCGGGAGTAAACACCGGGGAGCTGTTTTTT. Amino acid sequence: CASSPGLAGVNTGELFF.

The genes are TRBV5-1 and TRBJ1-1; D might be TRBD1 (5 bases). CDR3 length equals 15 residues. The V end was cut by 7 bases, the J end by 5 bases, with 21 bases between. From germline, CDR1 is SGHRS and CDR2 YFSETQ. The CDR3 loop reads CASQKLDLGGTEAFF. The CDR3 nucleotides are TGCGCCAGCCAAAAGTTGGACCTGGGGGGGACTGAAGCTTTCTTT.